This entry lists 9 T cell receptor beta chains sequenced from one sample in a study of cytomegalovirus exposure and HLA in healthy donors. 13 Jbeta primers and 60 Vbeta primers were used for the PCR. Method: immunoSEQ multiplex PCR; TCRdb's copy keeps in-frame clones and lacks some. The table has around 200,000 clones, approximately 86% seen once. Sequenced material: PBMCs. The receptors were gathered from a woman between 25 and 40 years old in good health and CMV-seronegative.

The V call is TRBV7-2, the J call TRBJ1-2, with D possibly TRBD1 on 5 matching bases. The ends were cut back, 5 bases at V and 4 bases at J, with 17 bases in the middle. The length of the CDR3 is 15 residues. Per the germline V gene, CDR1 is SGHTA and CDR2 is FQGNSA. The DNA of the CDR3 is TGTGCCAGCAGCATCAACCGGGGGGTCTTCTATGGCTACACCTTC. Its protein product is CASSINRGVFYGYTF. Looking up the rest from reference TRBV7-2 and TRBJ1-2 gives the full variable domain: GAGVSQSPSNKVTEKGKDVELRCDPISGHTALYWYRQSLGQGLEFLIYFQGNSAPDKSGLPSDRFSAERTGGSVSTLTIQRTQQEDSAVYLCASSINRGVFYGYTFGSGTRLTVV.

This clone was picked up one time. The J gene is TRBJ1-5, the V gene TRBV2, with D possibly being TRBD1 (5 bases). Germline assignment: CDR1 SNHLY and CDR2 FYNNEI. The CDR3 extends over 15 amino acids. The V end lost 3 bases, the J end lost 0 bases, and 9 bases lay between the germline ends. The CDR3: CASSEWGVSNQPQHF. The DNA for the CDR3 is TGTGCCAGCAGTGAGTGGGGGGTTAGCAATCAGCCCCAGCATTTT.

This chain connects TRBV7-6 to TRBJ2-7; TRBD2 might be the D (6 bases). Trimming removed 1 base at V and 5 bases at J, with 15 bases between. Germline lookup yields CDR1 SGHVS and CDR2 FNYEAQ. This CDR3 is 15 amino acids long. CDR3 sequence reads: CASSLDSGVSHEQYF. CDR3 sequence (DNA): TGTGCCAGCAGCTTAGATTCGGGAGTGAGCCACGAGCAGTACTTC.

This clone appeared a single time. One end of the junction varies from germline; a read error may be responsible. CDR3 region: CASSREAARAFRGAVF. CDR3 DNA: TGTGCCAGCAGCCGGGAGGCCGCCAGGGCTTTCCGGGGAGCTGTTTTT. This chain connects TRBV5-7 to TRBJ2-2; 7 bases match TRBD2. TRBV5-7 is given ORF status, its function remaining uncertain. This CDR3 region has 16 residues.

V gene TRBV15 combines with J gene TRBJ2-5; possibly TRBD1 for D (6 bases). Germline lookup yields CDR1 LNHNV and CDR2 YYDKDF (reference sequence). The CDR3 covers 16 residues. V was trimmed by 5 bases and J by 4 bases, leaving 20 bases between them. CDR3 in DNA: TGTGCCACCAGCTTCCTCCTATCGACAGGAGGAGAGACCCAGTACTTC. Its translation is CATSFLLSTGGETQYF.

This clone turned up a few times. The CDR3 here is CSVGQGTEQYF. The CDR3 DNA follows: TGCAGCGTTGGGCAGGGAACCGAGCAGTACTTC. V and J are TRBV29-1 and TRBJ2-7, with a weak D call TRBD1 (5 bases). The ends were cut back, 4 bases at V and 6 bases at J, with 10 bases in the middle. CDR1 and CDR2 from the germline V gene are SQVTM and ANQGSEA. The CDR3 loop spans 11 amino acids.

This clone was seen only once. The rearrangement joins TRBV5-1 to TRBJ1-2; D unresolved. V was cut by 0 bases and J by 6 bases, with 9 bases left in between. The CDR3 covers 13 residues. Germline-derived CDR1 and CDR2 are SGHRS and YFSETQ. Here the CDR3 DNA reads TGCGCCAGCAGCTTGGGAGGAGGCGATGGCTACACCTTC. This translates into CASSLGGGDGYTF.

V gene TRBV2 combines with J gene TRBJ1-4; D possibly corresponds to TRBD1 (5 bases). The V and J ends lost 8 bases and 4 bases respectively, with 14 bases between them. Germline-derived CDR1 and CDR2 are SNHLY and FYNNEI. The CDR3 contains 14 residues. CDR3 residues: CASLLGGYNEKLFF. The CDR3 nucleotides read TGTGCCAGCCTGTTGGGGGGATATAATGAAAAACTGTTTTTT.

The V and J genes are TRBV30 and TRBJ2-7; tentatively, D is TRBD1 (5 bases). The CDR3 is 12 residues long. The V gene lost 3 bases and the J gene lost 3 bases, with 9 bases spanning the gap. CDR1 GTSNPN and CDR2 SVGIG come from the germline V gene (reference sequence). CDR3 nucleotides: TGTGCCTGGAGCCGTCAGGGCTACGAGCAGTACTTC. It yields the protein CAWSRQGYEQYF. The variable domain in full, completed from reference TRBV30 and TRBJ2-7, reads SQTIHQWPATLVQPVGSPLSLECTVEGTSNPNLYWYRQAAGRGLQLLFYSVGIGQISSEVPQNLSASRPQDRQFILSSKKLLLSDSGFYLCAWSRQGYEQYFGPGTRLTVT.